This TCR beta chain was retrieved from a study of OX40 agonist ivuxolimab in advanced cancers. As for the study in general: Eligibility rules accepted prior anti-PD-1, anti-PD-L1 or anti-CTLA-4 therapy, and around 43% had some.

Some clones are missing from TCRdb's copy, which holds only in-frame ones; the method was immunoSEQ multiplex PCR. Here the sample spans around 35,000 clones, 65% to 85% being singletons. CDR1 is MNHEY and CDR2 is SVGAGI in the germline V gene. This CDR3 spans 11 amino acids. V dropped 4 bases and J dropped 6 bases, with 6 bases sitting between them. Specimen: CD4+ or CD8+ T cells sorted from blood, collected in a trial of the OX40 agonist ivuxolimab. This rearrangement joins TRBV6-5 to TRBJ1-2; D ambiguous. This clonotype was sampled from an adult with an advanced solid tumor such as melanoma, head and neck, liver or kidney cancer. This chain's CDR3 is CASSSFNGYTF. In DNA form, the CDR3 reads TGTGCCAGCAGTTCGTTTAATGGCTACACCTTC.